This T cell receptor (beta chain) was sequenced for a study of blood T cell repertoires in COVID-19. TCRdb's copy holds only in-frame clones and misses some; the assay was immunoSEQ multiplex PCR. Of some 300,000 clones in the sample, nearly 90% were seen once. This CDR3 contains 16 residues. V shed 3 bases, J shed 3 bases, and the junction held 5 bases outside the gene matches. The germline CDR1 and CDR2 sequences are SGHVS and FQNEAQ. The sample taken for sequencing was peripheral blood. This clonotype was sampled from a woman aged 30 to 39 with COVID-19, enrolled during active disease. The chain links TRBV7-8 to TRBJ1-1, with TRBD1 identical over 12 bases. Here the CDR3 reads CASSFPGQGADTEAFF. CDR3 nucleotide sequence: TGTGCCAGCAGCTTCCCGGGACAGGGGGCGGACACTGAAGCTTTCTTT.